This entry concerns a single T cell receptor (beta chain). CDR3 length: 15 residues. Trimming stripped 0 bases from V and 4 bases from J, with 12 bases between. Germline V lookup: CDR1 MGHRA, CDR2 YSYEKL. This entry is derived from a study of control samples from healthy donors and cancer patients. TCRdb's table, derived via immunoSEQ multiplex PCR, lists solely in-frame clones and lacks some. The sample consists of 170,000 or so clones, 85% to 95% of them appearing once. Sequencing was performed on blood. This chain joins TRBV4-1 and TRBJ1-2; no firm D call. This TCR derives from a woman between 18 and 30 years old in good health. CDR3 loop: CASSQDELAGYGYTF. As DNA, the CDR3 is TGCGCCAGCAGCCAAGATGAGTTGGCCGGCTATGGCTACACCTTC.